This TCR beta chain stems from a study of ipilimumab plus nivolumab after autologous stem cell transplantation. Study as a whole: The DLBCL cohort had primary refractory and relapsed disease, with 18-month progression-free survival of approximately 83% and 30%.

Checkpoint therapy with ipilimumab 1 mg/kg began 14 to 28 days after transplant. TCRdb's table, derived via immunoSEQ multiplex PCR, lists solely in-frame clones and lacks some. The sample has under 20,000 clones; approximately 79% are singletons. Study-wide results and caveats: TCR repertoire, Treg phenotype and gut microbiota reportedly support more study of this approach.

The ends lost 5 bases at V and 9 bases at J; junction bases unmatched: 10. This CDR3 comprises 15 residues. Germline loops: CDR1 LNHDA, CDR2 SQIVND (reference sequence). Concerning this clone: Its antigen is not identified.

This sequence was found in a male donor with diffuse large B-cell lymphoma. Sequenced here: PBMCs, sampled in a trial of ipilimumab plus nivolumab as post-transplant consolidation. The chain carries TRBV19 and TRBJ2-1; 10 bases map to TRBD2. Here the CDR3 DNA reads TGTGCCAGTAGTCTAATAGCGGGAGGTCCCCGTGAGCAGTTCTTC. It codes for CASSLIAGGPREQFF.